This T cell receptor beta chain was identified in a study of shared clonotypes between healthy human individuals. In the original processing: Because ImmunoSEQ provided only junction sequences with no quality scores, the filtering differed. Clones were sequenced by immunoSEQ multiplex PCR, and TCRdb holds only the in-frame ones, with some missing. The DNA was the basis for D and trimming; V, J and clone size are from that table. The top ten clones hold 0.1% to 0.15% of a sample with a few million clones, under 97% of them seen once. The CDR3 has 15 amino acids. Germline V gene lookup returns CDR1 SGHAT and CDR2 FQNNGV. Trimming shortened V by 1 base and J by 1 base, and 8 bases separated the two germline ends. This clone was seen only once.

The origin of this receptor is a young man in good health. The chain links TRBV11-2 to TRBJ1-3; the D gene is possibly TRBD1 (5 bases). The sequencing input was naive CD4+ T cells sorted from blood. Subset noted: CD45RA+ positively selected. The CDR3 nucleotides read TGTGCCAGCAGCTTAGCTCAGGGATCTGGAAACACCATATATTTT. It yields the protein CASSLAQGSGNTIYF. Full variable domain (remainder filled in from reference TRBV11-2 and TRBJ1-3): EAGVAQSPRYKIIEKRQSVAFWCNPISGHATLYWYQQILGQGPKLLIQFQNNGVVDDSQLPKDRFSAERLKGVDSTLKIQPAKLEDSAVYLCASSLAQGSGNTIYFGEGSWLTVV.